This record covers a single T cell receptor (beta chain). Its antigen is not known. These data originate in a study of graft-versus-host responses after intestinal transplantation. At the level of the study: Recipients were all induced with anti-thymocyte globulin, then given tacrolimus and steroids for two to three years. Findings and caveats of the study: Early post-transplant HvG declines were associated with peak circulating GvH clone levels.

CDR1 and CDR2 (germline): SGHAT, FQNNGV. V lost 3 bases to trimming and J lost 8 bases, with 8 bases between them. CDR3 length: 12 residues. Here immunoSEQ multiplex PCR was the method, and the copy in TCRdb shows in-frame clones only, minus some. The data show approximately 94,000 clones, about 90% seen once. The sequencing used unstimulated CD4+ T cells sorted from spleen or lymph node cells, collected before transplant. The chain combines TRBV11-2 with TRBJ1-3; D uncertain. The clonotype was recovered from a human donor who was the organ donor for an intestinal transplant. The CDR3 coding sequence is TGTGCCAGCAGCTTCTGGACGGACACCATATATTTT. It yields the protein CASSFWTDTIYF.